This TCR beta chain was sequenced during a study of T cell changes during pregnancy in multiple sclerosis. TCRdb's copy holds only in-frame clones and misses some; the assay was immunoSEQ multiplex PCR. This table holds roughly 49,000 clones, under 90% found once. With V trimmed by 3 bases and J by 3 bases, 10 bases remained unmatched. Germline CDR1 SGDLS, CDR2 YYNGEE. The CDR3 has 17 residues. The origin of this receptor is a female donor in good health, enrolled as a control in a pregnancy study. Here the sequenced sample was peripheral blood, taken in the first trimester of pregnancy. V and J are TRBV9 and TRBJ1-3, with 9 positions matching TRBD1. The CDR3 coding sequence is TGTGCCAGCAGCGCCAGGCCCGGACAGGGGAATGGAAACACCATATATTTT. Translating gives CASSARPGQGNGNTIYF.